The 30 T cell receptor beta chains below come from one sample, sequenced in a study of CXCR3-negative and CXCR3-positive naive CD8 T cells. The TRB cDNA libraries were prepared by 5' RACE with UMI labels. TCRdb derives one entry per CDR3 protein from the 5' RACE reads, leaving out DNA. The sample's table shows 3,000 to 4,000 distinct CDR3 sequences. The sample was naive CXCR3- CD8+ T cells from blood. As for subset: CD45RO-CCR7+CD27+CD95- naive CD8+ T cells lacking CXCR3 (TNR3-). Receptors originate from a human donor in good health. Some clones in this sample may be carry-over from other donors' samples.

J is TRBJ1-2 and V is TRBV27; the D call of TRBD1 rests on TCRdb alone, since no DNA is present to check it. Germline CDR1 reads MNHEY; CDR2 reads SMNVEV (reference sequence). The CDR3 has 13 residues. The CDR3 protein is CASSFGQNYGYTF.

This CDR3 is CASSGDYGYTF. V and J are TRBV3-1 and TRBJ1-2. The CDR3 contains 11 residues. The germline gives CDR1 LGHDT, CDR2 YNNKEL (reference sequence).

In terms of frequency, this clonotype is medium-sized. The chain employs TRBV12-3 or TRBV12-4 and TRBJ2-3. The CDR3 contains 14 residues. CDR3 amino acids: CASSLAVGTDTQYF.

This clonotype is labeled medium-sized based on frequency. This chain connects TRBV5-1 to TRBJ2-1; TCRdb lists TRBD1, though no DNA is available to test this call. Germline V lookup: CDR1 SGHRS, CDR2 YFSETQ. The CDR3 runs to 14 residues. This CDR3 is CASSPGQGNNEQFF.

V and J are TRBV29-1 and TRBJ2-3; TCRdb indicates TRBD2, and absent DNA this call remains unverified. CDR3 length equals 15 residues. Germline assignment: CDR1 SQVTM and CDR2 ANQGSEA. CDR3 sequence reads: CSALGLAGSTDTQYF.

This clonotype is identified as medium-sized (0.01 to 0.1%) from frequency. V and J are TRBV29-1 and TRBJ1-2. The germline V gene has CDR1 SQVTM and CDR2 ANQGSEA. The CDR3 runs 12 residues. The CDR3 loop is CSVLLSYYGYTF.

Judged by frequency, this clonotype is medium-sized. The V gene is TRBV29-1, the J gene TRBJ2-7; TCRdb calls TRBD2, which cannot be checked without DNA. Germline V gene lookup returns CDR1 SQVTM and CDR2 ANQGSEA. CDR3 length equals 13 residues. The CDR3 spells CSVELAGAYEQYF.

Judged by frequency, this clonotype is medium-sized. The J gene is TRBJ1-1, the V gene TRBV29-1; absent DNA, TCRdb's TRBD1 call cannot be checked. There are 12 residues in the CDR3. Germline V gene lookup returns CDR1 SQVTM and CDR2 ANQGSEA. The CDR3 is CSVEAGTGEAFF.

The chain carries TRBV19 and TRBJ1-1; no DNA is available, so the TRBD1 call from TCRdb remains unchecked. The germline V gene has CDR1 LNHDA and CDR2 SQIVND (reference sequence). The CDR3 contains 14 residues. CDR3 residues: CASSIGTGMTEAFF.

This clonotype is classed as medium-sized by frequency. V and J are TRBV7-2 and TRBJ2-3; without DNA, the TCRdb call of TRBD2 cannot be checked. Germline CDR1 and CDR2: SGHTA and FQGNSA. The CDR3 extends over 16 amino acids. This CDR3 is CASSSQVAGYTDTQYF.

This chain's CDR3 is CASSPGTSGNEQFF. The chain couples TRBV5-6 to TRBJ2-1; TCRdb's assignment of TRBD2 cannot be checked, as there is no DNA. The CDR3 has 14 amino acids. Germline loops: CDR1 SGHDT, CDR2 YYEEEE.

This clonotype is labeled medium-sized based on frequency. The chain recombines TRBV6-5 with TRBJ2-2; TCRdb designates TRBD2, a call that cannot be tested without DNA. The CDR3 has 15 residues. CDR1 and CDR2 (germline): MNHEY, SVGAGI. The CDR3 sequence is CASSTGGGNTGELFF.

The chain joins TRBV19 to TRBJ2-5; TCRdb gives TRBD2 as the D gene, but with no DNA this cannot be confirmed. Germline CDR1 and CDR2: LNHDA and SQIVND (reference sequence). The CDR3 runs 13 residues. CDR3 protein: CASRGLNQETQYF.

Judged by frequency, this clonotype is medium-sized (0.01 to 0.1%). The chain uses TRBV4-3 and TRBJ2-2; TCRdb outputs TRBD1, but without DNA this stays unchecked. CDR1 is LGHNA and CDR2 is YSLEER in the germline V gene. CDR3 size: 13 residues. CDR3 in amino acids: CASSQDRAGELFF.

The CDR3 reads CASSFSNQPQHF. The chain uses TRBV7-9 and TRBJ1-5. This CDR3 is 12 amino acids long. The V gene's germline CDR1 is SEHNR and CDR2 FQNEAQ (reference sequence).

This clonotype is labeled medium-sized (0.01 to 0.1%) based on frequency. The J gene is TRBJ2-1, the V gene TRBV7-3; the D call of TRBD2 rests on TCRdb alone, since no DNA is present to check it. This CDR3 has 16 residues. Germline V gene lookup returns CDR1 SGHTA and CDR2 FQGTGA. The CDR3: CASSTNEGPDYNEQFF.

The chain joins TRBV6-2 or TRBV6-3 to TRBJ2-7. The CDR3 has 12 amino acids. The germline gives CDR1 MNHEY, CDR2 SVGEGT. CDR3 protein: CASSYPLDEQYF.

The chain links TRBV7-9 to TRBJ1-2. This CDR3 region has 13 residues. Germline V lookup: CDR1 SEHNR, CDR2 FQNEAQ (reference sequence). The chain's CDR3 is CASSLLEGAGYTF.

J is TRBJ1-2 and V is TRBV20-1; there is no DNA to check the TCRdb D call of TRBD1. There are 15 residues in the CDR3. The germline gives CDR1 DFQATT, CDR2 SNEGSKA (reference sequence). The CDR3 spells CSARDPTGGNYGYTF.

The rearrangement uses TRBV30 and TRBJ1-1. The CDR3 extends over 13 amino acids. Germline CDR1 GTSNPN, CDR2 SVGIG (reference sequence). The CDR3 loop is CAWSDGRNTEAFF.

This clonotype shows up as medium-sized by frequency. The chain joins TRBV7-9 to TRBJ2-5. CDR1 and CDR2 from the germline V gene are SEHNR and FQNEAQ (reference sequence). The CDR3 length is 14 residues. CDR3 region: CASSFDGSQETQYF.

The rearrangement uses TRBV10-3 and TRBJ1-5. Looked up from germline, CDR1 is ENHRY and CDR2 is SYGVKD. The CDR3 has 16 residues. CDR3 region: CAISESALDRNQPQHF.

The rearrangement joins TRBV6-2 or TRBV6-3 to TRBJ2-7; TCRdb designates TRBD1, a call that cannot be tested without DNA. CDR1 MNHEY and CDR2 SVGEGT come from the germline V gene. CDR3 length: 15 amino acids. CDR3 sequence reads: CASSTGWAGDYEQYF.

This chain uses TRBV12-5 with TRBJ1-1; TCRdb picks TRBD1, but there is no DNA to check that call. The CDR3 is 16 residues long. Looked up from germline, CDR1 is LGHNT and CDR2 is FRNRAP. The CDR3 here is CASGLPWDGANTEAFF.

The chain uses TRBV5-1 and TRBJ2-1; the D gene TCRdb calls, TRBD1, cannot be checked with no DNA. Germline V gene data show CDR1 as SGHRS and CDR2 as YFSETQ. The CDR3 length is 16 residues. CDR3 protein: CASRLAAGGAYYQQFF.

Judged by frequency, this clonotype is medium-sized. The chain carries TRBV6-5 and TRBJ1-3. The CDR3 totals 16 residues. CDR1 and CDR2 (germline): MNHEY, SVGAGI. The CDR3: CASSYSGQGSGNTIYF.

This clonotype counts as medium-sized by frequency. V and J are TRBV19 and TRBJ1-1; TCRdb outputs TRBD1, but without DNA this stays unchecked. There are 15 residues in the CDR3. Germline lookup yields CDR1 LNHDA and CDR2 SQIVND (reference sequence). The CDR3 spells CASSVGQGAFTEAFF.

This chain links TRBV29-1 with TRBJ2-1. Germline CDR1 SQVTM, CDR2 ANQGSEA. CDR3 size: 12 residues. The CDR3 sequence: CSVRSSYNEQFF.

This clonotype is labeled medium-sized based on frequency. V and J are TRBV6-5 and TRBJ2-1; TCRdb picks TRBD1, but there is no DNA to check that call. CDR1 MNHEY and CDR2 SVGAGI come from the germline V gene. The CDR3 totals 12 residues. CDR3 amino acids: CASSYGGNEQFF.

The genes are TRBV14 and TRBJ2-5; with no DNA, the TCRdb D assignment of TRBD1 cannot be verified. In germline, CDR1 is SGHDN, CDR2 FVKESK. This CDR3 contains 15 residues. CDR3 amino acids: CASSPPGRYQETQYF.